The 8 T cell receptor beta chains reported below all come from one sample, sequenced in a study of cytomegalovirus exposure and HLA in healthy donors. Primers included in the PCR were 60 Vbeta and 13 Jbeta primers. Clones were sequenced by immunoSEQ multiplex PCR, and TCRdb holds only the in-frame ones, with some missing. The sample holds around 90,000 clones, about 80% seen once. Material: PBMCs. The receptors were sampled from a male donor in good health and CMV-seropositive.

This chain joins TRBV5-1 and TRBJ2-7; TRBD2 matches 13 bases. The CDR3 has 17 amino acids. Trimming at V came to 5 bases and at J to 1 base, leaving 9 bases not matched to a gene. CDR1 SGHRS and CDR2 YFSETQ come from the germline V gene. CDR3 DNA: TGCGCCAGCAGATCCGGACTAGCGGGGGTTAAATCCTACGAGCAGTACTTC. Translating gives CASRSGLAGVKSYEQYF.

This chain joins TRBV7-9 and TRBJ2-3; possibly TRBD1 for D (5 bases). Germline CDR1 is SEHNR and CDR2 is FQNEAQ (reference sequence). The germline V and J ends were trimmed by 5 bases and 3 bases, with 6 bases remaining between them. This CDR3 has 12 residues. CDR3 residues: CASSRQTDTQYF. CDR3 coding DNA: TGTGCCAGCAGCAGACAGACAGATACGCAGTATTTT.

The J gene is TRBJ1-1, the V gene TRBV4-1, with a weak D call TRBD1 (5 bases). This CDR3 is 16 amino acids long. V dropped 0 bases and J dropped 4 bases, with 15 bases sitting between them. The V gene's germline CDR1 is MGHRA and CDR2 YSYEKL. The CDR3 loop reads CASSQDRGRAFTEAFF. For the CDR3, the DNA is TGCGCCAGCAGCCAAGATAGGGGTCGGGCCTTCACTGAAGCTTTCTTT.

Only one count was recorded for this clone. The J gene is TRBJ1-1, the V gene TRBV30; D is undetermined. This CDR3 is 14 amino acids long. CDR1 is GTSNPN, CDR2 SVGIG, per germline (reference sequence). The V end lost 4 bases, the J end lost 1 base, and 13 bases lay between the germline ends. CDR3 bases: TGTGCCTGGACACGCGGTGGCGGGAACACTGAAGCTTTCTTT. Amino acids: CAWTRGGGNTEAFF.

This clone was seen more than once but under ten times. V and J are TRBV5-1 and TRBJ2-1; perhaps TRBD1 as D (6 bases). The germline V gene encodes CDR1 SGHRS and CDR2 YFSETQ. The CDR3 has 14 amino acids. V was pared by 3 bases and J by 4 bases, with 11 bases between. CDR3 sequence (DNA): TGCGCCAGCAGCTCACAGGGTCCTTACAATGAGCAGTTCTTC. Translation gives CASSSQGPYNEQFF.

This clone was recorded only once. This chain uses TRBV7-9 with TRBJ2-7; 8 bases fit TRBD1. Germline V gene lookup returns CDR1 SEHNR and CDR2 FQNEAQ (reference sequence). The CDR3 loop spans 14 amino acids. J lost 2 bases, V lost 6 bases, and 6 bases had no gene match. CDR3 in amino acids: CASRSGTGPYEQYF. As DNA, the CDR3 is TGTGCCAGCAGATCCGGGACAGGTCCCTACGAGCAGTACTTC.

The chain is built from TRBV5-4 and TRBJ2-2, with D tentatively TRBD2 (6 bases). V dropped 3 bases and J dropped 4 bases, with 16 bases sitting between them. Germline lookup yields CDR1 SGHNT and CDR2 YYREEE (reference sequence). The CDR3 is 16 amino acids. DNA of the CDR3: TGTGCCAGCAGCTATGGGGGAACTAGCCCCACCGGGGAGCTGTTTTTT. Protein product: CASSYGGTSPTGELFF. The full variable domain, in which reference TRBV5-4 and TRBJ2-2 provide the parts outside the CDR3, is ETGVTQSPTHLIKTRGQQVTLRCSSQSGHNTVSWYQQALGQGPQFIFQYYREEENGRGNFPPRFSGLQFPNYSSELNVNALELDDSALYLCASSYGGTSPTGELFFGEGSRLTVL.

The rearrangement links TRBV7-8 to TRBJ2-7, with D perhaps matching TRBD1 (5 bases). Trimming cost V 1 base and J 3 bases, with 7 bases left between them. CDR1 is SGHVS, CDR2 FQNEAQ, per germline. This CDR3 region has 13 residues. Here the CDR3 reads CASSLDTGYEQYF. CDR3 bases: TGTGCCAGCAGCTTAGATACAGGCTACGAGCAGTACTTC.